Below are 26 T cell receptor beta chains sequenced from a single sample in a study of cytomegalovirus exposure and HLA in healthy donors. Measured with immunoSEQ multiplex PCR; TCRdb has only the in-frame clones, and not every one. The data hold about 360,000 clones, with 86% observed a single time. The sample taken for sequencing was PBMCs. All receptors come from a woman in her late teens or twenties in good health and CMV-seronegative.

This sequence joins TRBV6-1 and TRBJ2-7, with unresolved D. The CDR3 has 13 residues. Germline V gene sequence: CDR1 MNHNS, CDR2 SASEGT. Trimming removed 11 bases at V and 3 bases at J, with 17 bases between. CDR3 protein: CASSPRIGYEQYF. The CDR3 region has the DNA TGTGCCTCTTCCCCTAGAATAGGCTACGAGCAGTACTTC.

V usage is TRBV7-2 and J usage is TRBJ2-3; 8 nucleotides match TRBD1. Germline loops: CDR1 SGHTA, CDR2 FQGNSA. CDR3 length: 18 amino acids. V lost 0 bases, J lost 5 bases, and 13 bases stayed unmatched. The CDR3 loop is CASSLAHHRGILGDTQYF. The CDR3 bases are TGTGCCAGCAGCTTAGCGCATCACAGGGGGATTCTTGGAGATACGCAGTATTTT.

This chain uses TRBV7-8 with TRBJ2-5; unclear D gene. Germline CDR1 is SGHVS and CDR2 is FQNEAQ. This CDR3 contains 11 residues. The V end lost 3 bases, the J end lost 5 bases, and 4 bases lay between the germline ends. DNA for the CDR3: TGTGCCAGCAGCTTTGGCGAGACCCAGTACTTC. It specifies CASSFGETQYF.

This rearrangement joins TRBV30 to TRBJ2-1; D might be TRBD1 (6 bases). The CDR3 is made up of 14 amino acids. The V end lost 1 base, the J end lost 3 bases, and 10 bases lay between the germline ends. Germline loops: CDR1 GTSNPN, CDR2 SVGIG (reference sequence). CDR3 DNA sequence: TGTGCCTGGAGTGAACAGGGCGTCTACAATGAGCAGTTCTTC. Its protein product is CAWSEQGVYNEQFF.

This chain uses TRBV28 with TRBJ1-2, with TRBD1 as a possible D gene (5 bases). Germline V gene sequence: CDR1 MDHEN, CDR2 SYDVKM. This CDR3 region has 14 residues. The V and J ends lost 4 bases and 3 bases respectively, with 12 bases between them. CDR3 sequence: CASSSHPGDYGYTF. CDR3 coding DNA: TGTGCCAGCAGTTCCCATCCGGGGGACTATGGCTACACCTTC.

This chain joins TRBV6-5 and TRBJ2-2; TRBD2 might be the D (5 bases). The CDR3 loop spans 14 amino acids. V lost 0 bases to trimming and J lost 8 bases, with 10 bases between them. Germline loops: CDR1 MNHEY, CDR2 SVGAGI. The CDR3 nucleotides read TGTGCCAGCAGTTACTCGGTCGGCGGGGGGGAGCTGTTTTTT. Amino acids: CASSYSVGGGELFF.

The chain combines TRBV15 with TRBJ2-1; D may be TRBD2 (5 bases). The CDR3 is 16 residues long. V dropped 1 base and J dropped 2 bases, with 12 bases sitting between them. CDR1 and CDR2 (germline): LNHNV, YYDKDF (reference sequence). CDR3 loop: CATSRGGGSAYNEQFF. The CDR3 DNA sequence: TGTGCCACCAGCAGAGGCGGCGGGTCGGCCTACAATGAGCAGTTCTTC.

This chain uses TRBV20-1 with TRBJ1-1; D remains unclear. From germline, CDR1 is DFQATT and CDR2 SNEGSKA (reference sequence). The CDR3 runs to 11 residues. The CDR3 bases are TGCAGCGCAGGAGGAACCACTGAAGCTTTCTTT. Protein product: CSAGGTTEAFF.

The V gene is TRBV2, the J gene TRBJ2-2; 12 nucleotides match TRBD2. V lost 4 bases, J lost 6 bases, and 3 bases stayed unmatched. The CDR3 sequence is 15 residues long. The germline V gene has CDR1 SNHLY and CDR2 FYNNEI. The CDR3 DNA is TGTGCCAGCAGTGGGACTAGCGGGGTATCCGGGGAGCTGTTTTTT. The encoded protein is CASSGTSGVSGELFF. The full variable domain, its missing parts supplied by reference TRBV2 and TRBJ2-2, is EPEVTQTPSHQVTQMGQEVILRCVPISNHLYFYWYRQILGQKVEFLVSFYNNEISEKSEIFDDQFSVERPDGSNFTLKIRSTKLEDSAMYFCASSGTSGVSGELFFGEGSRLTVL.

The V and J genes are TRBV11-2 and TRBJ2-4; possibly TRBD2 for D (5 bases). The CDR3 has 17 residues. Germline CDR1 and CDR2: SGHAT and FQNNGV. V was pared by 4 bases and J by 0 bases, with 16 bases between. CDR3 amino acids: CASSSRTSTLAKNIQYF. CDR3 DNA sequence: TGTGCCAGCAGCTCTCGGACTTCTACCCTAGCCAAAAACATTCAGTACTTC.

The table lists this clone with a count of one. The V gene is TRBV4-1, the J gene TRBJ1-5, with unresolved D. The germline CDR1 and CDR2 sequences are MGHRA and YSYEKL. The CDR3 is made up of 14 amino acids. Trimming left V 1 base short and J 7 bases short, with 11 bases between. The CDR3 loop is CASSQGKIGQPQHF. CDR3 bases: TGCGCCAGCAGCCAAGGTAAAATCGGGCAGCCCCAGCATTTT.

This chain links TRBV7-9 with TRBJ1-2; D gene unclear. The V end lost 5 bases, the J end lost 4 bases, and 17 bases lay between the germline ends. The CDR3 contains 15 residues. Germline loops: CDR1 SEHNR, CDR2 FQNEAQ (reference sequence). CDR3 DNA: TGTGCCAGCAGCCTATTGGAGTCACAAAGCTATGGCTACACCTTC. It translates to CASSLLESQSYGYTF.

The chain links TRBV29-1 to TRBJ2-1, with 13 bases matching TRBD2. CDR1 is SQVTM and CDR2 is ANQGSEA in the germline V gene. The V and J ends lost 5 bases and 4 bases, in that order; junction bases with no gene match: 8. The CDR3 is 16 residues long. The CDR3, as DNA: TGCAGCGTTTTTCGGACTAGCGGGAGCCAATACAATGAGCAGTTCTTC. This codes for CSVFRTSGSQYNEQFF.

The CDR3 bases are TGTGCCAGCCCTCAGGTTCTCCAGGGGAACTATGGCTACACCTTC. This translates into CASPQVLQGNYGYTF. V is TRBV2 and J is TRBJ1-2; a weak D match, TRBD1 (6 bases). Per germline, CDR1 SNHLY and CDR2 FYNNEI. This CDR3 comprises 15 residues. V dropped 8 bases and J dropped 2 bases, with 18 bases sitting between them.

The V gene is TRBV18, the J gene TRBJ2-1; 9 positions match TRBD2. Germline V gene data show CDR1 as KGHSH and CDR2 as LQKENI. This CDR3 comprises 16 residues. After removal of 3 bases from V and 4 bases from J, the junction contained 7 bases not matched to a gene. The CDR3 region has the DNA TGTGCCAGCTCACCTACTGGTAGCGGGGGATACAATGAGCAGTTCTTC. Its translation: CASSPTGSGGYNEQFF.

The chain joins TRBV10-3 to TRBJ2-7; 14 bases align to TRBD2. The germline CDR1 and CDR2 sequences are ENHRY and SYGVKD. This CDR3 comprises 19 residues. The V segment lost 4 bases and the J segment 2 bases; nucleotides outside the gene matches: 13. CDR3 region: CAISGLRGTSGSGTYEQYF. In nucleotides, the CDR3 is TGTGCCATCAGTGGCTTGAGGGGGACTAGCGGGAGCGGGACCTACGAGCAGTACTTC.

The sample holds one count of this clone. The rearrangement joins TRBV29-1 to TRBJ2-3, with D possibly being TRBD2 (6 bases). CDR3 length equals 16 residues. Germline assignment: CDR1 SQVTM and CDR2 ANQGSEA. Trimming stripped 0 bases from V and 3 bases from J, with 16 bases between. The CDR3 sequence: CSVEDLWGEGTDTQYF. DNA for the CDR3: TGCAGCGTTGAAGATCTGTGGGGGGAAGGGACAGATACGCAGTATTTT.

The J gene is TRBJ2-7, the V gene TRBV5-1, with 11 positions matching TRBD2. Trimming at V came to 6 bases and at J to 1 base, leaving 6 bases not matched to a gene. From germline, CDR1 is SGHRS and CDR2 YFSETQ. This CDR3 is 15 amino acids long. The CDR3 region has the DNA TGCGCCAGCACTGTTTTAGCGGGGGGGTCCTACGAGCAGTACTTC. As protein: CASTVLAGGSYEQYF.

The rearrangement uses TRBV27 and TRBJ1-1; D remains ambiguous. V lost 5 bases to trimming and J lost 7 bases, with 14 bases between them. Per germline, CDR1 MNHEY and CDR2 SMNVEV (reference sequence). The CDR3 is 13 residues long. CDR3 amino acids: CASSLRVVGEAFF. Here the CDR3 DNA reads TGTGCCAGCAGTCTACGGGTCGTCGGTGAAGCTTTCTTT.

This chain links TRBV6-5 with TRBJ2-2; 10 nucleotides match TRBD2. CDR1 is MNHEY and CDR2 is SVGAGI in the germline V gene. This CDR3 has 14 amino acids. The CDR3 nucleotides are TGTGGCTCGAGCGGGGGGGCATACACCGGGGAGCTGTTTTTT. Translation: CGSSGGAYTGELFF.

The chain links TRBV4-1 to TRBJ2-7, with D tentatively TRBD1 (5 bases). V dropped 3 bases and J dropped 2 bases, with 20 bases sitting between them. The CDR3 has 17 amino acids. Germline assignment: CDR1 MGHRA and CDR2 YSYEKL. The CDR3 DNA reads TGCGCCAGCAGCCAGGACCCCGGACACTTTAGCCCCTACGAGCAGTACTTC. Translated, it gives CASSQDPGHFSPYEQYF.

The chain's CDR3 is CASGDRGGTGELFF. The CDR3 DNA sequence: TGTGCCAGCGGCGACAGGGGCGGAACCGGGGAGCTGTTTTTT. This chain connects TRBV27 to TRBJ2-2, with 8 bases aligning to TRBD1. V lost 8 bases to trimming and J lost 5 bases; unmatched junction nucleotides: 7. This CDR3 is built from 14 residues. Germline loops: CDR1 MNHEY, CDR2 SMNVEV (reference sequence).

J is TRBJ2-7 and V is TRBV11-2; 7 positions agree with TRBD2. Germline loops: CDR1 SGHAT, CDR2 FQNNGV. The CDR3 sequence is 16 residues long. V lost 4 bases and J lost 3; bases outside the gene matches: 12. Here the CDR3 DNA reads TGTGCCAGCAGCTCGCGCGCGGGCGGGAGAGGCTACGAGCAGTACTTC. The encoded protein is CASSSRAGGRGYEQYF. The entire variable domain, with the rest obtained from reference TRBV11-2 and TRBJ2-7, is as follows: EAGVAQSPRYKIIEKRQSVAFWCNPISGHATLYWYQQILGQGPKLLIQFQNNGVVDDSQLPKDRFSAERLKGVDSTLKIQPAKLEDSAVYLCASSSRAGGRGYEQYFGPGTRLTVT.

The chain recombines TRBV7-6 with TRBJ2-7; 9 bases match TRBD1. This CDR3 is built from 12 residues. Germline values: CDR1 SGHVS, CDR2 FNYEAQ. V trimming: 7 bases; J trimming: 5 bases; junction bases outside the gene matches: 3. Written as DNA, the CDR3 is TGTGCCAGCACGGACAGGGGAAACGAGCAGTACTTC. It specifies CASTDRGNEQYF.

This rearrangement joins TRBV7-8 to TRBJ2-7; possibly TRBD2 for D (6 bases). Germline CDR1 is SGHVS and CDR2 is FQNEAQ. V gave up 5 bases and J gave up 1 base, with 24 bases separating them. The CDR3 has 18 amino acids. The CDR3 is CASSLPKDGGKLSYEQYF. Here the CDR3 DNA reads TGTGCCAGCAGCCTTCCAAAAGACGGCGGGAAGCTTTCCTACGAGCAGTACTTC.

The rearrangement joins TRBV27 to TRBJ2-7, with D perhaps matching TRBD1 (5 bases). This CDR3 has 15 amino acids. Germline V lookup: CDR1 MNHEY, CDR2 SMNVEV (reference sequence). Trimming stripped 2 bases from V and 0 bases from J, with 11 bases between. This CDR3 reads CASSLQGLLSYEQYF. CDR3 DNA: TGTGCCAGCAGTTTACAGGGTCTTCTCTCCTACGAGCAGTACTTC.